What follows are 24 T cell receptor beta chains derived from one specimen sequenced in a study of T cells in Graves' hyperthyroidism and ophthalmopathy. Amplified TCR beta CDR3 regions derived from RNA transcripts. The HTBI primer set was used in a first-round RT-PCR of the TCR CDR3. In TCRdb, the multiplex PCR reads were re-called with MiXCR into one record per CDR3 protein. The sample has over 700,000 distinct CDR3 sequences, about 17% seen once. The sample consisted of blood. Every receptor here comes from a woman aged 50 to 65 with Graves' hyperthyroidism that later progressed to Graves' ophthalmopathy.

Worth noting for this clonotype: A read error may be the cause here, since a much bigger clone is one base away. The CDR3 DNA follows: TGTGCCAGCAGCCGGGACAGGGGGTCCCCCTACGAGCAGTACTTC. It is translated as CASSRDRGSPYEQYF. The rearrangement joins TRBV9 to TRBJ2-7; 11 bases align to TRBD1. Trimming at V came to 4 bases and at J to 2 bases, leaving 5 bases not matched to a gene. This CDR3 has 15 amino acids. Germline V lookup: CDR1 SGDLS, CDR2 YYNGEE.

V gene TRBV6-2 or TRBV6-3 combines with J gene TRBJ2-1, with 8 nucleotides matching TRBD2. Trimming at V came to 1 base and at J to 6 bases, leaving 5 bases not matched to a gene. CDR3 length: 15 amino acids. The germline gives CDR1 MNHEY, CDR2 SVGEGT. CDR3: CASSYFGGGFNEQFF. The CDR3 DNA reads as TGTGCCAGCAGTTACTTCGGGGGGGGATTCAATGAGCAGTTCTTC.

There are many counts of this clonotype. The chain recombines TRBV3-1 with TRBJ2-5; D is possibly TRBD1 or TRBD2 (6 bases each). V shed 4 bases and J shed 4 bases, with 22 bases lying between them. The CDR3 has 17 residues. Germline V gene data show CDR1 as LGHDT and CDR2 as YNNKEL (reference sequence). The CDR3 region is CASSRLGGERPRETQYF. The CDR3 DNA reads as TGTGCCAGCAGCCGATTGGGGGGCGAGCGCCCACGAGAGACCCAGTACTTC.

This chain uses TRBV6-2 or TRBV6-3 with TRBJ1-4, with D possibly matching TRBD1 (6 bases). Trimming cost V 2 bases and J 3 bases, with 13 bases left between them. Germline assignment: CDR1 MNHEY and CDR2 SVGEGT. The CDR3 runs to 16 residues. The CDR3 loop is CASSYGGRNSNEKLFF. The CDR3 DNA sequence: TGTGCCAGCAGTTACGGGGGGCGGAACTCTAATGAAAAACTGTTTTTT.

This clonotype has more than one count but fewer than ten. The chain links TRBV5-1 to TRBJ1-1; TRBD1 is a possible D gene (5 bases). The V gene lost 0 bases and the J gene lost 4 bases, with 10 bases spanning the gap. The CDR3 length is 14 residues. CDR1 is SGHRS, CDR2 YFSETQ, per germline. Here the CDR3 DNA reads TGCGCCAGCAGCTTGGGGGGAGGGACCACTGAAGCTTTCTTT. This sequence encodes CASSLGGGTTEAFF. Full variable domain (rest looked up from reference TRBV5-1 and TRBJ1-1): KAGVTQTPRYLIKTRGQQVTLSCSPISGHRSVSWYQQTPGQGLQFLFEYFSETQRNKGNFPGRFSGRQFSNSRSEMNVSTLELGDSALYLCASSLGGGTTEAFFGQGTRLTVV.

This clonotype was seen repeatedly, ten times or more. This chain links TRBV7-8 with TRBJ2-3, with TRBD2 matching over 7 bases. The V gene's germline CDR1 is SGHVS and CDR2 FQNEAQ. The CDR3 length is 16 residues. J gave up 2 bases and V 4 bases, and 9 bases lay outside the gene matches. The CDR3: CASSSLRGDPTDTQYF. The CDR3 DNA sequence: TGTGCCAGCAGCTCCCTACGGGGGGATCCCACAGATACGCAGTATTTT.

At least ten counts were recorded for this clonotype. This chain uses TRBV20-1 with TRBJ1-1, with D possibly matching TRBD1 (6 bases). Trimming left V 1 base short and J 4 bases short, with 25 bases between. The CDR3 has 18 amino acids. In germline, CDR1 is DFQATT, CDR2 SNEGSKA (reference sequence). CDR3 region: CSARGFSGALTGSTEAFF. In DNA, the CDR3 is TGCAGTGCTAGAGGATTCTCAGGGGCCTTAACAGGGAGCACTGAAGCTTTCTTT.

This chain joins TRBV12-5 and TRBJ1-1; D not certain. This CDR3 has 15 residues. The germline V gene has CDR1 LGHNT and CDR2 FRNRAP. The V end lost 3 bases, the J end lost 5 bases, and 16 bases lay between the germline ends. The CDR3 is CASGLGSTQSTEAFF. For the CDR3, the DNA is TGTGCTAGTGGTTTAGGCTCTACACAATCAACTGAAGCTTTCTTT.

The gene calls are TRBV7-2 and TRBJ2-5, with D unresolved. V shed 5 bases and J shed 5 bases, with 12 bases lying between them. The germline V gene encodes CDR1 SGHTA and CDR2 FQGNSA. The CDR3 covers 13 residues. The CDR3 region is CASSASGWETQYF. The CDR3 nucleotides are TGTGCCAGCAGCGCTTCGGGCTGGGAGACCCAGTACTTC.

This clonotype was detected ten times or more. The chain couples TRBV2 to TRBJ2-1, with TRBD2 identical over 9 bases. The CDR3 has 17 amino acids. The germline V gene has CDR1 SNHLY and CDR2 FYNNEI. V lost 6 bases and J lost 4; bases outside the gene matches: 13. CDR3 region: CASSRELAGTVYNEQFF. The CDR3 nucleotides are TGTGCCAGCAGCCGAGAGCTAGCGGGGACGGTTTACAATGAGCAGTTCTTC.

As concerns this clonotype: Here the CDR3 omits its conserved ending phenylalanine or tryptophan, so a read error is the likely source. The V and J genes are TRBV6-1 and TRBJ2-1; D possibly corresponds to TRBD2 (5 bases). Germline V lookup: CDR1 MNHNS, CDR2 SASEGT. V lost 2 bases, J lost 4 bases, and 12 bases lay in between. The CDR3 is 15 residues long. CDR3: CASSEMDSFYNEQFS. The CDR3 DNA sequence: TGTGCCAGCAGTGAAATGGACTCATTTTACAATGAGCAGTTCTCC.

The chain links TRBV7-9 to TRBJ1-2; 7 bases fit TRBD1. Per the germline V gene, CDR1 is SEHNR and CDR2 is FQNEAQ (reference sequence). The CDR3 covers 15 residues. J lost 3 bases, V lost 2 bases, and 6 bases had no gene match. The DNA for the CDR3 is TGTGCCAGCAGCTTACCGACAGGGACCCACTATGGCTACACCTTC. It specifies CASSLPTGTHYGYTF.

This clonotype was seen a handful of times. The V and J genes are TRBV19 and TRBJ2-1, with a possible D match to TRBD2 (6 bases). CDR3 length equals 16 residues. Trimming took 1 base from V and 4 from J, leaving 14 bases between them. CDR1 is LNHDA and CDR2 is SQIVND in the germline V gene (reference sequence). CDR3 in amino acids: CASSIGDSPLYNEQFF. The CDR3 region has the DNA TGTGCCAGTAGTATAGGGGACTCTCCCTTATACAATGAGCAGTTCTTC.

V and J are TRBV4-2 and TRBJ1-2; no clear D gene. The CDR3 runs to 12 residues. In germline, CDR1 is LGHNA, CDR2 YNFKEQ. V lost 0 bases, J lost 5 bases, and 4 bases lay in between. This CDR3 reads CASSQDLYGYTF. The CDR3 DNA reads TGTGCCAGCAGCCAAGATTTATATGGCTACACCTTC.

The chain carries TRBV20-1 and TRBJ2-5, with 7 positions matching TRBD1. The CDR3 runs to 15 residues. The V gene end was trimmed by 3 bases and the J gene end by 0 bases; junction bases not matched to a gene: 7. CDR1 DFQATT and CDR2 SNEGSKA come from the germline V gene (reference sequence). The CDR3 is CSASIHGQDQETQYF. Here the CDR3 DNA reads TGCAGTGCTAGTATCCACGGACAGGACCAAGAGACCCAGTACTTC.

Many counts were recorded for this clonotype. The V and J genes are TRBV27 and TRBJ1-5, with D uncertain. V was cut by 5 bases and J by 2 bases, with 22 bases left in between. The CDR3 covers 18 residues. Germline lookup yields CDR1 MNHEY and CDR2 SMNVEV (reference sequence). CDR3 coding DNA: TGTGCCAGCAGTCCCGAAACCGTATCCTTAAGTGGCAATCAGCCCCAGCATTTT. As protein: CASSPETVSLSGNQPQHF.

Ten or more counts support this clonotype. The chain joins TRBV18 to TRBJ1-1, with D unresolved. This CDR3 region has 14 residues. V gave up 3 bases and J gave up 7 bases, with 15 bases separating them. CDR1 is KGHSH and CDR2 is LQKENI in the germline V gene. CDR3 nucleotides: TGTGCCAGCTCACCCTTAATGGATGGGGTTGAAGCTTTCTTT. The encoded protein is CASSPLMDGVEAFF.

In its sample, this clonotype was seen many times. This chain links TRBV2 with TRBJ2-2; TRBD2 matches 7 bases. The CDR3 covers 14 residues. Germline V gene lookup returns CDR1 SNHLY and CDR2 FYNNEI. V lost 4 bases to trimming and J lost 7 bases; unmatched junction nucleotides: 6. The CDR3 is CASSAGGEIGELFF. The CDR3 region has the DNA TGTGCCAGCAGTGCTGGGGGGGAGATCGGGGAGCTGTTTTTT.

This clonotype was observed many times. The chain employs TRBV30 and TRBJ2-7, with D perhaps matching TRBD1 (5 bases). CDR3 length: 15 residues. Germline values: CDR1 GTSNPN, CDR2 SVGIG (reference sequence). Trimming stripped 2 bases from V and 2 bases from J, with 16 bases between. The CDR3 is CAWSPARQLTYEQYF. CDR3 nucleotide sequence: TGTGCCTGGAGTCCTGCTCGACAGCTGACCTACGAGCAGTACTTC.

This chain links TRBV27 with TRBJ2-1, with a weak D call TRBD1 (5 bases). The V end was cut by 2 bases, the J end by 3 bases, with 8 bases between. Looked up from germline, CDR1 is MNHEY and CDR2 is SMNVEV (reference sequence). This CDR3 region has 14 residues. CDR3 amino acids: CASSLKGIYNEQFF. The CDR3 DNA reads as TGTGCCAGCAGTTTAAAGGGGATCTACAATGAGCAGTTCTTC.

This clonotype was seen many times. The chain is built from TRBV5-5 and TRBJ2-5, with D maybe TRBD2 (5 bases). Germline CDR1 and CDR2: SGHKS and YYEKEE (reference sequence). Trimming pared 0 bases from V and 0 bases from J, leaving 9 bases between. The CDR3 consists of 15 residues. The CDR3 nucleotides read TGTGCCAGCAGCTTGGTGCCGGGGAACCAAGAGACCCAGTACTTC. Protein: CASSLVPGNQETQYF.

V usage is TRBV19 and J usage is TRBJ2-1, with a tentative D call TRBD1 (6 bases). The CDR3 has 19 amino acids. V was trimmed by 5 bases and J by 5 bases, leaving 28 bases between them. The V gene's germline CDR1 is LNHDA and CDR2 SQIVND (reference sequence). As DNA, the CDR3 is TGTGCCAGTAGTCTCGGTGGGCGTAGGGGGATCTATTCAAACAATGAGCAGTTCTTC. This encodes CASSLGGRRGIYSNNEQFF.

There are many counts of this clonotype. This chain connects TRBV7-9 to TRBJ2-1; TRBD2 matches at 10 bases. The J segment lost 3 bases and the V segment lost 3 bases, leaving 8 bases of the junction unmatched. The CDR3 is 17 residues long. Germline V lookup: CDR1 SEHNR, CDR2 FQNEAQ (reference sequence). The CDR3 DNA follows: TGTGCCAGCAGCTTGGCGACTAGCGGGCTTAACTACAATGAGCAGTTCTTC. Translating gives CASSLATSGLNYNEQFF.

This clonotype was found a few times. The rearrangement uses TRBV12-5 and TRBJ2-1; D is perhaps TRBD2 (5 bases). Trimming removed 1 base at V and 8 bases at J, with 9 bases between. Germline CDR1 and CDR2: LGHNT and FRNRAP. The CDR3 has 13 residues. CDR3 region: CASGLAGIDEQFF. The CDR3 DNA reads TGTGCTAGTGGTTTGGCCGGGATCGATGAGCAGTTCTTC.